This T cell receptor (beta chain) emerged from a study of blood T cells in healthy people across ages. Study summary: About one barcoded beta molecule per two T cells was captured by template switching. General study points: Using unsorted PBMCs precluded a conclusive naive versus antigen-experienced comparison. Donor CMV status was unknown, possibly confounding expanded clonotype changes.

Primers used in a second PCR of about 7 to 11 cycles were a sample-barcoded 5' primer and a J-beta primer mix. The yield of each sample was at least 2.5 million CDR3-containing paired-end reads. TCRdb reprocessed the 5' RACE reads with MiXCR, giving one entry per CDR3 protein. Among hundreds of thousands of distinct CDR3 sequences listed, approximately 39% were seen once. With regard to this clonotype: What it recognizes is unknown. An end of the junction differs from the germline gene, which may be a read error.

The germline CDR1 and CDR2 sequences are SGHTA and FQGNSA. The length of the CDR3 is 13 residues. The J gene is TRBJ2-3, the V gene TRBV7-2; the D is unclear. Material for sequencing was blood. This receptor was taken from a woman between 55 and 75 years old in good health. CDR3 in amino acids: CASSVARADTQYF. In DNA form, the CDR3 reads TGTGCCAGCAGCGTAGCAAGGGCAGATACGCAGTATTTT.